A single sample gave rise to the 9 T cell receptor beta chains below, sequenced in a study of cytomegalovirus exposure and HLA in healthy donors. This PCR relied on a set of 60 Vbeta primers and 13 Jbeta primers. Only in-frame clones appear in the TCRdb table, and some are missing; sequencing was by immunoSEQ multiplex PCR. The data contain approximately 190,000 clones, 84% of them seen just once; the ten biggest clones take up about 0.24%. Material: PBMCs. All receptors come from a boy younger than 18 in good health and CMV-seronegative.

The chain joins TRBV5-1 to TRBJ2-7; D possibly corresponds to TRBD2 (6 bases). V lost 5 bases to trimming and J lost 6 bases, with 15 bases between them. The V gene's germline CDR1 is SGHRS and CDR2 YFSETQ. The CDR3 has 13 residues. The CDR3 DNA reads TGCGCCAGCAGGAGTGGAGGGGACGGCGAGCAGTACTTC. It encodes CASRSGGDGEQYF.

The CDR3 DNA reads TGTGCCAGCAGTGTCCCGGGACTAGCGGGACACGCAGATACGCAGTATTTT. This gives the protein CASSVPGLAGHADTQYF. The chain recombines TRBV2 with TRBJ2-3, with 13 bases lining up with TRBD2. The CDR3 is 17 residues long. The germline gives CDR1 SNHLY, CDR2 FYNNEI. J was trimmed by 4 bases and V by 4 bases; bases with no gene match: 8.

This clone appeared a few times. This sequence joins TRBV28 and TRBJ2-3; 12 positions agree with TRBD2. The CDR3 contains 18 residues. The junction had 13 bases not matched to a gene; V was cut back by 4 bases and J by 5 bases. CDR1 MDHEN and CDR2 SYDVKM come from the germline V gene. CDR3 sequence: CASSSLPRLAGVGDTQYF. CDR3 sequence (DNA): TGTGCCAGCAGTTCCTTACCCCGACTAGCGGGGGTAGGAGATACGCAGTATTTT.

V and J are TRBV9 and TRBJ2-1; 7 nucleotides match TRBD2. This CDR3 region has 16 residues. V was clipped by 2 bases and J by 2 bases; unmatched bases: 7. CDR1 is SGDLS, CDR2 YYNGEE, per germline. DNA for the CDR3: TGTGCCAGCAGCGTCCGGGGGGACTCTACCTACAATGAGCAGTTCTTC. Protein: CASSVRGDSTYNEQFF.

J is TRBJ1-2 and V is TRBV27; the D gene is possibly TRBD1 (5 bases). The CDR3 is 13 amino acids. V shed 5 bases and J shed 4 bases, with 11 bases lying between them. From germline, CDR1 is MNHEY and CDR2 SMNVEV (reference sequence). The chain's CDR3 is CASSGPQAYGYTF. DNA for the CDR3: TGTGCCAGCAGTGGCCCACAGGCCTATGGCTACACCTTC.

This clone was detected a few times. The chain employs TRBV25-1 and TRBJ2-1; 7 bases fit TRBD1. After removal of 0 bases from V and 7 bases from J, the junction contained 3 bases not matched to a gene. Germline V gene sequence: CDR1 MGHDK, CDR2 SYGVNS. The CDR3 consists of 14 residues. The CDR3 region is CASSEYSTGNEQFF. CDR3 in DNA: TGTGCCAGCAGTGAATACTCGACAGGGAATGAGCAGTTCTTC. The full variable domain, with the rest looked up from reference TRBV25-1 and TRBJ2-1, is EADIYQTPRYLVIGTGKKITLECSQTMGHDKMYWYQQDPGMELHLIHYSYGVNSTEKGDLSSESTVSRIRTEHFPLTLESARPSHTSQYLCASSEYSTGNEQFFGPGTRLTVL.

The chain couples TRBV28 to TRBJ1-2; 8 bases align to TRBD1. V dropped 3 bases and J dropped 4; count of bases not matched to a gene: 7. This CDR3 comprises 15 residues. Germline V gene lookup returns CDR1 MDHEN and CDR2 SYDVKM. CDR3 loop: CASSFRTGYTYGYTF. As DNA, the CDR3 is TGTGCCAGCAGTTTTAGGACAGGGTATACCTATGGCTACACCTTC.

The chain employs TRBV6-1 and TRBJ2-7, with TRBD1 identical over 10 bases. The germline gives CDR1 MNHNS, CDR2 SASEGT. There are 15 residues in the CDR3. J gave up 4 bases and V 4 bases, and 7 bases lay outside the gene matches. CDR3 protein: CASSGVGDRGYEQYF. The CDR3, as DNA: TGTGCCAGCAGTGGGGTAGGGGACAGGGGTTACGAGCAGTACTTC.

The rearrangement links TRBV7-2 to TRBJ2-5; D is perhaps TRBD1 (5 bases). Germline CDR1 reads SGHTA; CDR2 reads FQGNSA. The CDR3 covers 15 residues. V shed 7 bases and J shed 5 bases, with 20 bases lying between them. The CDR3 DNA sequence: TGTGCCAGCACCGTTGGTTGGCAGGGTGGGGAGACCCAGTACTTC. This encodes CASTVGWQGGETQYF.